What follows are 21 T cell receptor beta chains derived from one specimen sequenced in a study of OX40 agonist ivuxolimab in advanced cancers. The method was immunoSEQ multiplex PCR; TCRdb's version includes in-frame clones alone and lacks a portion of them. The sample lists 60,000 to 75,000 clones, roughly 84% occurring once. Sequenced material: CD4+ or CD8+ T cells sorted from blood, taken in a trial of the OX40 agonist ivuxolimab. The receptor set was obtained from an adult with an advanced solid tumor such as melanoma, head and neck, liver or kidney cancer.

This clone appeared a single time. The chain carries TRBV7-2 and TRBJ2-1, with 8 nucleotides matching TRBD2. Germline V gene lookup returns CDR1 SGHTA and CDR2 FQGNSA. The J segment lost 8 bases and the V segment lost 5 bases, leaving 14 bases of the junction unmatched. The CDR3 has 16 residues. CDR3 residues: CASSPRRSGGSDEQFF. The CDR3 bases are TGTGCCAGCAGCCCCCGGAGGAGCGGGGGTTCCGATGAGCAGTTCTTC.

The chain is built from TRBV20-1 and TRBJ2-7; 7 bases are a match to TRBD1. The germline V gene encodes CDR1 DFQATT and CDR2 SNEGSKA (reference sequence). This CDR3 region has 11 residues. V was clipped by 2 bases and J by 6 bases; unmatched bases: 1. For the CDR3, the DNA is TGCAGTGCTAGAAGGGGGCGCGAGCAGTACTTC. This codes for CSARRGREQYF.

The chain links TRBV18 to TRBJ1-3, with D uncertain. The germline gives CDR1 KGHSH, CDR2 LQKENI. This CDR3 region has 13 residues. The V and J ends lost 7 bases and 3 bases respectively, with 10 bases between them. The CDR3 region has the DNA TGTGCCAGCTTCACCACAATTGGAAACACCATATATTTT. Its translation is CASFTTIGNTIYF.

The V call is TRBV7-9, the J call TRBJ2-2; D perhaps matches TRBD1 (5 bases). Deletions cut 5 bases from V and 2 bases from J, with 9 bases between. The CDR3 is 14 residues long. The germline V gene encodes CDR1 SEHNR and CDR2 FQNEAQ (reference sequence). The CDR3 spells CASSPGFNTGELFF. The DNA of the CDR3 is TGTGCCAGCAGCCCAGGGTTTAACACCGGGGAGCTGTTTTTT.

The CDR3 here is CASSIRDSDNQPQHF. The CDR3 region has the DNA TGTGCCAGTAGTATACGGGACAGTGACAATCAGCCCCAGCATTTT. This chain links TRBV19 with TRBJ1-5, with TRBD1 identical over 7 bases. This CDR3 region has 15 residues. V was clipped by 2 bases and J by 3 bases; unmatched bases: 4. The germline V gene encodes CDR1 LNHDA and CDR2 SQIVND (reference sequence). Using reference TRBV19 and TRBJ1-5 for the parts outside the CDR3, the full variable domain is DGGITQSPKYLFRKEGQNVTLSCEQNLNHDAMYWYRQDPGQGLRLIYYSQIVNDFQKGDIAEGYSVSREKKESFPLTVTSAQKNPTAFYLCASSIRDSDNQPQHFGDGTRLSIL.

The chain is built from TRBV4-2 and TRBJ2-3; 9 bases map to TRBD2. J gave up 11 bases and V 0 bases, and 12 bases lay outside the gene matches. CDR1 and CDR2 (germline): LGHNA, YNFKEQ. The CDR3 sequence is 16 residues long. The CDR3 spells CASSQDSGSGSLLQYF. The CDR3 region has the DNA TGTGCCAGCAGCCAAGATTCGGGTAGCGGGAGCCTCCTGCAGTATTTT.

The V and J genes are TRBV20-1 and TRBJ1-1, with D unresolved. Between the trimmed V and J ends, which lost 6 bases and 11 bases, there was a span of 7 bases. This CDR3 is built from 8 residues. Germline loops: CDR1 DFQATT, CDR2 SNEGSKA (reference sequence). CDR3 region: CSAGGAFF. Written as DNA, the CDR3 is TGCAGTGCCGGAGGGGCTTTCTTT.

This chain links TRBV25-1 with TRBJ1-1, with D possibly TRBD1 on 6 matching bases. CDR1 and CDR2 from the germline V gene are MGHDK and SYGVNS. This CDR3 spans 14 amino acids. V lost 6 bases and J lost 0, with 11 bases in between. The CDR3: CASRKEGVNTEAFF. In DNA form, the CDR3 reads TGTGCCAGCAGGAAGGAGGGGGTGAACACTGAAGCTTTCTTT.

The V and J genes are TRBV30 and TRBJ1-5; D is perhaps TRBD1 (6 bases). The CDR3 spans 13 residues. In germline, CDR1 is GTSNPN, CDR2 SVGIG (reference sequence). V lost 0 bases to trimming and J lost 4 bases, with 7 bases between them. CDR3 sequence (DNA): TGTGCCTGGAGTGTGGGGGCGAATCAGCCCCAGCATTTT. Its protein product is CAWSVGANQPQHF.

The chain recombines TRBV30 with TRBJ1-2; no clear D gene. This CDR3 is built from 13 residues. Between the trimmed V and J ends, which lost 2 bases and 2 bases, there was a span of 9 bases. Germline loops: CDR1 GTSNPN, CDR2 SVGIG (reference sequence). CDR3 residues: CAWSPGTNYGYTF. Here the CDR3 DNA reads TGTGCCTGGAGTCCGGGCACCAACTATGGCTACACCTTC.

The chain carries TRBV6-9 and TRBJ1-6, with a possible D match to TRBD1 (5 bases). Between the trimmed V and J ends, which lost 3 bases and 9 bases, there was a span of 12 bases. The CDR3 is 14 amino acids. Germline lookup yields CDR1 MNHGY and CDR2 SVAAGI. CDR3 protein: CASSYQGVGSPLHF. The CDR3 nucleotides are TGTGCCAGCAGTTACCAGGGCGTGGGTTCACCCCTCCACTTT.

This rearrangement joins TRBV6-1 to TRBJ2-7; tentatively, D is TRBD2 (5 bases). Germline CDR1 MNHNS, CDR2 SASEGT. The CDR3 is 13 amino acids. V lost 5 bases and J lost 2, with 10 bases in between. The CDR3 spells CASSFSGPYEQYF. DNA for the CDR3: TGTGCCAGCAGTTTCAGCGGCCCCTACGAGCAGTACTTC.

The chain combines TRBV4-1 with TRBJ2-3, with 11 bases lining up with TRBD2. V shed 1 base, J shed 6 bases, and the junction held 6 bases outside the gene matches. The CDR3 length is 16 residues. The germline V gene has CDR1 MGHRA and CDR2 YSYEKL. CDR3 sequence (DNA): TGCGCCAGCAGCCAAGGGCTAGCGGGGGGTGGGGATACGCAGTATTTT. This sequence encodes CASSQGLAGGGDTQYF.

The V call is TRBV4-3, the J call TRBJ1-1, with D possibly matching TRBD1 (6 bases). The germline gives CDR1 LGHNA, CDR2 YSLEER. Trimming stripped 7 bases from V and 0 bases from J, with 27 bases between. The length of the CDR3 is 19 residues. CDR3: CASTPTLNIRTAMNTEAFF. The CDR3 coding sequence is TGCGCCAGCACCCCAACTCTAAACATCAGGACAGCGATGAACACTGAAGCTTTCTTT.

This chain joins TRBV4-2 and TRBJ2-2; 12 nucleotides align to TRBD2. CDR3 length equals 19 residues. With 0 bases clipped from V and 5 bases from J, the junction kept 10 bases outside the gene matches. Germline CDR1 and CDR2: LGHNA and YNFKEQ. Here the CDR3 DNA reads TGTGCCAGCAGCCAAGATCGACTAGCGGGAGCTGGCGGGACCGGGGAGCTGTTTTTT. It codes for CASSQDRLAGAGGTGELFF.

The chain uses TRBV6-1 and TRBJ1-1; D perhaps matches TRBD1 (5 bases). The germline CDR1 and CDR2 sequences are MNHNS and SASEGT. CDR3 length: 15 residues. The CDR3 protein is CGVGGEGPSLTEAFF. The CDR3 region has the DNA TGTGGAGTGGGGGGGGAAGGACCAAGCTTGACTGAAGCTTTCTTT.

The rearrangement joins TRBV30 to TRBJ1-5, with 7 bases fitting TRBD1. The CDR3 sequence is 19 residues long. J was trimmed by 3 bases and V by 2 bases; bases with no gene match: 19. Per the germline V gene, CDR1 is GTSNPN and CDR2 is SVGIG (reference sequence). The CDR3 protein is CAWSPLRGEAGQSNQPQHF. CDR3 DNA: TGTGCCTGGAGTCCCCTCCGGGGGGAAGCGGGACAGTCCAATCAGCCCCAGCATTTT.

V gene TRBV11-3 combines with J gene TRBJ2-7; no reliable D call. Germline V gene lookup returns CDR1 SGHNT and CDR2 YENEEA. This CDR3 is 13 amino acids long. V was cut by 6 bases and J by 3 bases, with 12 bases left in between. As DNA, the CDR3 is TGTGCCAGCAGTCGCGATCAAAACTACGAGCAGTACTTC. Its translation is CASSRDQNYEQYF.

This chain connects TRBV30 to TRBJ1-2; D remains ambiguous. Between the trimmed V and J ends, which lost 0 bases and 8 bases, there was a span of 10 bases. Germline loops: CDR1 GTSNPN, CDR2 SVGIG (reference sequence). This CDR3 contains 12 residues. The CDR3 DNA reads as TGTGCCTGGAGTGTACGGAAGGGAGGCTACACCTTC. Its translation is CAWSVRKGGYTF.

The rearrangement uses TRBV5-1 and TRBJ2-7, with TRBD1 matching over 7 bases. The J segment lost 5 bases and the V segment lost 3 bases, leaving 14 bases of the junction unmatched. The CDR3 is 16 amino acids. Per the germline V gene, CDR1 is SGHRS and CDR2 is YFSETQ. The DNA for the CDR3 is TGCGCCAGCAGCTCACACTACCGGGACAGAGTCAACGAGCAGTACTTC. Residues: CASSSHYRDRVNEQYF. Complete variable domain (other parts from reference TRBV5-1 and TRBJ2-7): KAGVTQTPRYLIKTRGQQVTLSCSPISGHRSVSWYQQTPGQGLQFLFEYFSETQRNKGNFPGRFSGRQFSNSRSEMNVSTLELGDSALYLCASSSHYRDRVNEQYFGPGTRLTVT.

The J gene is TRBJ2-7, the V gene TRBV19; no firm D call. CDR1 and CDR2 from the germline V gene are LNHDA and SQIVND (reference sequence). Trimming left V 3 bases short and J 3 bases short, with 15 bases between. This CDR3 has 15 amino acids. CDR3: CASSIGTGALYEQYF. Here the CDR3 DNA reads TGTGCCAGTAGTATCGGTACCGGCGCTCTCTACGAGCAGTACTTC.